This T cell receptor beta chain was sequenced for a study of blood T cell repertoires in COVID-19. Study summary: The cDNA or gDNA used as material had been derived from T cells, B-cell-depleted T cells, or PBMCs.

Method: immunoSEQ multiplex PCR; TCRdb's copy keeps in-frame clones and lacks some. The data contain approximately 90,000 clones, roughly 85% of them singletons. CDR1 and CDR2 from the germline V gene are SGHRS and YFSETQ. After removal of 2 bases from V and 7 bases from J, the junction contained 4 bases not matched to a gene. The CDR3 loop spans 14 amino acids. The chain couples TRBV5-1 to TRBJ1-4; 8 bases map to TRBD1. Input material: peripheral blood. The TCR originated in a man aged 55-75 years with acute or convalescent COVID-19. This CDR3 reads CASSFRDRSEKLFF. Written as DNA, the CDR3 is TGCGCCAGCAGCTTCCGGGACAGGAGTGAAAAACTGTTTTTT.